This is a list of T cell receptor beta chains from one sample in a study of T and B cells in COVID-19 patients. A single record per CDR3 protein comes from TCRdb applying MiXCR to the multiplex PCR reads. The sample has around 15,000 distinct CDR3 sequences; approximately 28% are singletons. The specimen was blood. The receptors come from a human donor who had recovered from COVID-19. Each CDR3 is given with its conserved first and last residue. A D gene is named only where the DNA matches it firmly. Size is omitted from some rows. Given values are once, few, many or a class for expanded clones.

>TRBD2|NA|TRBV20-1|TRBJ2-1
CSARDRGPSGRVYNEQFF
TGCAGTGCTAGAGACCGGGGGCCTAGCGGGAGAGTCTACAATGAGCAGTTCTTC
>TRBD1|many|TRBV13|TRBJ2-7
CASSLRQGVYEQYF
TGTGCCAGCAGCTTAAGACAGGGGGTATACGAGCAGTACTTC
>NA|few|TRBV6-2/TRBV6-3|TRBJ2-2
CASSYGGDTGELFF
TGTGCCAGCAGTTATGGCGGGGACACCGGGGAGCTGTTTTTT
>NA|NA|TRBV7-9|TRBJ1-2
CASSHLPRDYGYTF
TGTGCCAGCAGCCACCTGCCCAGGGACTATGGCTACACCTTC
>TRBD1|many|TRBV18|TRBJ2-7
CASATGGGSYEQYF
TGTGCCAGCGCTACAGGGGGTGGTTCCTACGAGCAGTACTTC
>TRBD1|NA|TRBV27|TRBJ2-7
CASSLSTGTGGPSYEQYF
TGTGCCAGCAGTTTATCCACCGGGACAGGTGGACCCTCCTACGAGCAGTACTTC
>NA|few|TRBV5-1|TRBJ1-1
CASSKTGQNTEAFF
TGCGCCAGCAGCAAAACTGGACAGAACACTGAAGCTTTCTTT
>TRBD2|medium-sized|TRBV30|TRBJ2-1
CAWSSWAGGTNNEQFF
TGTGCCTGGAGTTCGTGGGCGGGAGGTACAAACAATGAGCAGTTCTTC
>TRBD2|NA|TRBV20-1|TRBJ2-4
CSAPGLAGIAKNIQYF
TGCAGTGCTCCCGGACTAGCGGGAATAGCCAAAAACATTCAGTACTTC
>NA|many|TRBV30|TRBJ2-7
CAWSVGAGKDYEQYF
TGTGCCTGGAGTGTTGGGGCAGGGAAAGATTACGAGCAGTACTTC